This T cell receptor (beta chain) was sequenced during a study of Graves' ophthalmopathy and Graves' hyperthyroidism (dated by TCRdb to about 2018). At the level of the whole study: Peripheral blood was collected at initial diagnosis, before any treatment. TCR beta repertoire signatures were used to distinguish Graves' ophthalmopathy from Graves' hyperthyroidism and to predict progression to ophthalmopathy. In total, 135 blood samples were TCR-sequenced: 40 to 45 ophthalmopathy, approximately 80 hyperthyroidism and some 17 hyperthyroidism-to-ophthalmopathy patients. To explore V-J signatures that separate ophthalmopathy from hyperthyroidism, a discovery set of about 96 patients was enrolled, consisting of more than 40 with ophthalmopathy and approximately 57 with stable hyperthyroidism. The independent validation cohort included approximately 19 hyperthyroidism patients plus 17 patients who later progressed from hyperthyroidism to ophthalmopathy. In six hyperthyroidism patients, the T-cell repertoire of thyroid tissue was compared with the T-cell repertoire of blood. Following sampling, methimazole starting at 30 mg daily was administered to hyperthyroidism patients, and high-dose intravenous methylprednisolone was administered to ophthalmopathy patients. Summary of the overall study and its limitations: In cross-validation, the 13-signature model distinguished ophthalmopathy from stable hyperthyroidism with 85% to 90% sensitivity and around 81% specificity, and in the test set the corresponding values were approximately 80% and 75%. No statistical method was used to predetermine the sample size, and group allocation was not hidden from the investigators. In validation, the model predicted ophthalmopathy progression with 55% to 71% sensitivity and less than 80% specificity; about a dozen predicted patients were CT-confirmed with GO in a median of approximately 6.2 months. Among expanded thyroid clonotypes with frequency above 0.001, most also showed up in blood, which suggests that blood repertoires may reflect the thyroid immune response.

Regarding this clonotype: Its antigen is not yet known. There are no base qualities to consult, and no much larger clone falls within one base.

The CDR3 sequence holds 14 residues, the cysteine and phenylalanine included. This entry keeps only the CDR3 DNA: 42 bases, framed from base 1. At the junction V is shortened by 4 bases and J by 11 bases, with 20 bases in between. As encoded in the germline V gene, CDR1 is ENHRY while CDR2 is SYGVKD. For repertoire sequencing, TCR beta CDR3 regions were amplified from RNA transcripts. The first round was an RT-PCR using HTBI primers with the Qiagen OneStep RT-PCR kit, and this first round was followed by a second-round multiplex PCR, then size selection and purification. The libraries underwent paired-end sequencing with 100 bp reads on an Illumina HiSeq2000. The authors' analysis ran thus. Reads were processed with SOAPnuke, discarding reads with adapters, uncalled bases, mean Phred below 15, or no exact constant-primer or identifier match. COPE v1.2.5 was used to merge the high-quality paired reads. Each unique nucleotide sequence was defined as a clonotype, and clonotypes were aligned to IMGT TRB V, D and J references with MiTCR v1.1. The analysis was limited to V-J combinations with a frequency above 0.0001, which together covered approximately 99% of repertoires. For each V-J combination, a TCR clonal expansion and chaos score was defined as the ratio of F50 clonal expansion to chaos observed in the TCRdist matrix. Features were reduced by Welch's t-statistics and random forest to over 10 V-J combinations, which fed a naive Bayes classifier. The similarity between thyroid and blood repertoires was quantified using the Morisita-Horn index. In-frame beta chains were kept once TCRdb had trimmed the public reads at Q25 with fastp and called clones with MiXCR. Each CDR3 protein gets just one entry, which takes the most common genes and DNA from the rows behind it. None of the V and J calls come from the authors' own analysis; TCRdb made them. The table for this sample lists about 240,000 distinct CDR3 sequences; around 42% of them were counted only once. The leading ten clones occupy approximately 44% of the sample.

Patients with ophthalmopathy had moderately to severely active disease, with a Clinical Activity Score of 3 or more, a NOSPECS grade of 4 or more, and a disease duration of less than 3 months. Patients with other autoimmune diseases, uncontrolled infections, pregnancy or lactation were excluded from the study. Diagnosis was based on clinical symptoms, serum thyroxine, TRAb, thyroid ultrasound and orbital computed tomography. Using Ficoll-Paque density gradient centrifugation, PBMCs were isolated from 10 ml of fresh peripheral blood. Total RNA was extracted using Trizol reagent, and RNA quality was checked on an Agilent 2100 Bioanalyzer.

This chain joins TRBV10-3 to TRBJ2-5, with no confident D gene call. Sequences were obtained from peripheral blood. The receptor's source is an adult man with Graves' ophthalmopathy. In nucleotides, the sequence is TGTGCCATCAGTGGAGGAAGGGTTGCAGATACGCAGTACTTC. It specifies CAISGGRVADTQYF.